This T cell receptor (beta chain) was recovered during a study of T cells after yellow fever vaccination. Study-wide context: When fractions had low cell numbers, they were prepared with SMART-Seq v4 Ultra Low Input.

The germline V gene has CDR1 SGDLS and CDR2 YYNGEE. V was cut by 1 base and J by 1 base, with 9 bases left in between. The CDR3 sequence is 15 residues long. This clonotype was seen more than once but under ten times. Its antigen is unknown. MiXCR, run by TCRdb on the 5' RACE reads, gives a single entry per CDR3 protein. The table has 450,000 to 600,000 distinct CDR3 sequences, roughly 14% seen once; the top ten hold around an eighth. Study observations and caveats: Contamination of FACS-sorted repertoires by abundant clonotypes from the bulk population could occur. Booster sampling recovered most clones from primary vaccination (approximately 97% CD4, 88% CD8).

This sequence was found in a young man who received the YFV17D yellow fever vaccine. J is TRBJ2-1 and V is TRBV9; no clear D. The input for sequencing was PBMCs, taken on the day of the yellow fever booster vaccination. The CDR3 loop is CASSVLAESYNEQFF. The DNA for the CDR3 is TGTGCCAGCAGCGTATTGGCAGAATCCTACAATGAGCAGTTCTTC. The full variable domain, completed using reference TRBV9 and TRBJ2-1, is DSGVTQTPKHLITATGQRVTLRCSPRSGDLSVYWYQQSLDQGLQFLIQYYNGEERAKGNILERFSAQQFPDLHSELNLSSLELGDSALYFCASSVLAESYNEQFFGPGTRLTVL.